A selection of T cell receptor beta chains follows, all from one sample in a study of blood T cell repertoires in COVID-19. Here immunoSEQ multiplex PCR was the method, and the copy in TCRdb shows in-frame clones only, minus some. The table lists 25,000 to 30,000 clones, more than 65% of them singletons. The sample was peripheral blood. The receptors stem from a man between 45 and 60 years old with active or convalescent COVID-19. Each CDR3 is given with its conserved first and last residue. Fields, in order: J gene, clone size, D gene, V gene, CDR3 DNA, CDR3 protein. D genes are given only for firm matches. Clone size is given for some rows only: seen once, a few or many times, or a class if the clone is expanded.

j_call: TRBJ2-4
clone_size: few
d_call: NA
v_call: TRBV4-1
cdr3_nt: TGCGCCAGCAGCCAGTCACAGTTTAGGGCCAAAAACATTCAGTACTTC
cdr3_aa: CASSQSQFRAKNIQYF

j_call: TRBJ1-1
clone_size: NA
d_call: NA
v_call: TRBV5-4
cdr3_nt: TGTGCCAGCAGCTTGAGGCAGGGACTGGGAACTGAAGCTTTCTTT
cdr3_aa: CASSLRQGLGTEAFF

j_call: TRBJ2-3
clone_size: NA
d_call: TRBD2
v_call: TRBV28
cdr3_nt: TGTGCCGGAAGCGGTGAGCGGGGGATCACAGATACGCAGTATTTT
cdr3_aa: CAGSGERGITDTQYF

j_call: TRBJ1-4
clone_size: NA
d_call: NA
v_call: TRBV5-1
cdr3_nt: TGCGCCAGCAGCTCCGATCCCCAACCGAGGGAAAAACTGTTTTTT
cdr3_aa: CASSSDPQPREKLFF

j_call: TRBJ2-1
clone_size: NA
d_call: TRBD1
v_call: TRBV2
cdr3_nt: TGTGCCAGCGGACCCTGGGCAGGGGGAAATGAGCAGTTCTTC
cdr3_aa: CASGPWAGGNEQFF

j_call: TRBJ2-3
clone_size: NA
d_call: TRBD2
v_call: TRBV3-1/TRBV3-2
cdr3_nt: TGTGCCAGCAGCCGACTAGCGACAGATACGCAGTATTTT
cdr3_aa: CASSRLATDTQYF

j_call: TRBJ2-3
clone_size: NA
d_call: NA
v_call: TRBV9
cdr3_nt: TGTGCCAGCAGCGTAGGAGGGCACGCAGATACGCAGTATTTT
cdr3_aa: CASSVGGHADTQYF

j_call: TRBJ2-2
clone_size: NA
d_call: TRBD1
v_call: TRBV7-6
cdr3_nt: TGTGCCAGCAGAGGGACAGGGAACACCGGGGAGCTGTTTTTT
cdr3_aa: CASRGTGNTGELFF

j_call: TRBJ1-6
clone_size: NA
d_call: TRBD1
v_call: TRBV27
cdr3_nt: TGTGCCAGCAGTTTAAGGGCAGGGGGTGGTTCACCCCTCCACTTT
cdr3_aa: CASSLRAGGGSPLHF

j_call: TRBJ1-5
clone_size: NA
d_call: NA
v_call: TRBV28
cdr3_nt: TGTGCCAGCAGTTTTTTTGCACACCGATCATTGGGGGGGCTCTATCAGCCCCAGCATTTT
cdr3_aa: CASSFFAHRSLGGLYQPQHF

j_call: TRBJ2-7
clone_size: NA
d_call: NA
v_call: TRBV19
cdr3_nt: TGTGCCAGTAGTATAGACCCCTCGACAGGTTTTGAGCAGTACTTC
cdr3_aa: CASSIDPSTGFEQYF

j_call: TRBJ1-2
clone_size: NA
d_call: NA
v_call: TRBV5-1
cdr3_nt: TGCGCCAGCAGCTTAGAAGCCTATGGCTACACCTTC
cdr3_aa: CASSLEAYGYTF

j_call: TRBJ2-7
clone_size: NA
d_call: TRBD2
v_call: TRBV10-2
cdr3_nt: TGCGCCAGCAGACCCCTAGCGGCGTACGAGCAGTACTTC
cdr3_aa: CASRPLAAYEQYF

j_call: TRBJ2-7
clone_size: NA
d_call: NA
v_call: TRBV9
cdr3_nt: TGTGCCAGCAGCGTAGGTTGGGGGGACGGATACGAGCAGTACTTC
cdr3_aa: CASSVGWGDGYEQYF

j_call: TRBJ2-2
clone_size: NA
d_call: TRBD2
v_call: TRBV5-5
cdr3_nt: TGTGCCAGCAGCTTGCGATCTAGCGGGGGGGCTCACGGGGAGCTGTTTTTT
cdr3_aa: CASSLRSSGGAHGELFF

j_call: TRBJ1-5
clone_size: few
d_call: NA
v_call: TRBV21-1
cdr3_nt: TGTGCCAGCAGCAGATCGGGACAGACGTCCAATCAGCCCCAGCATTTT
cdr3_aa: CASSRSGQTSNQPQHF

j_call: TRBJ1-1
clone_size: NA
d_call: NA
v_call: TRBV4-1
cdr3_nt: TGCGCCAGCAGCCAAGGGCCGTGGACAGTGAACACTGAAGCTTTCTTT
cdr3_aa: CASSQGPWTVNTEAFF

j_call: TRBJ1-2
clone_size: NA
d_call: NA
v_call: TRBV4-1
cdr3_nt: TGCGCCAGCAGCCAAGACCCAGGGTCGAACTATGGCTACACCTTC
cdr3_aa: CASSQDPGSNYGYTF

j_call: TRBJ1-2
clone_size: NA
d_call: TRBD1
v_call: TRBV11-2
cdr3_nt: TGTGCCAGCGCGACAGGGTTGAACTATGGCTACACCTTC
cdr3_aa: CASATGLNYGYTF

j_call: TRBJ2-3
clone_size: NA
d_call: TRBD2
v_call: TRBV5-4
cdr3_nt: TGTGCCAGCAGCCCGGGACTAGCGGGAGAAGATACGCAGTATTTT
cdr3_aa: CASSPGLAGEDTQYF

j_call: TRBJ2-1
clone_size: NA
d_call: NA
v_call: TRBV4-1
cdr3_nt: TGCGCCAGCGCACCGGGGGACGAGAGCTCCTACAATGAGCAGTTCTTC
cdr3_aa: CASAPGDESSYNEQFF

j_call: TRBJ2-2
clone_size: few
d_call: TRBD2
v_call: TRBV7-3
cdr3_nt: TGTGCCAGCAGTCAATATCCTAGCGGGGGGGCCCTCGGGGAGCTGTTTTTT
cdr3_aa: CASSQYPSGGALGELFF

j_call: TRBJ1-1
clone_size: NA
d_call: NA
v_call: TRBV5-5
cdr3_nt: TGTGCCAGCAGCTTAGTTCCGGGGAACACTGAAGCTTTCTTT
cdr3_aa: CASSLVPGNTEAFF

j_call: TRBJ1-2
clone_size: NA
d_call: NA
v_call: TRBV3-1/TRBV3-2
cdr3_nt: TGTGCCAGCAGCCAAGCTAGAGGGTTTAATGGCTACACCTTC
cdr3_aa: CASSQARGFNGYTF

j_call: TRBJ2-3
clone_size: NA
d_call: NA
v_call: TRBV9
cdr3_nt: TGTGCCAGCACTCAAGGACAGCAAATGGATACGCAGTATTTT
cdr3_aa: CASTQGQQMDTQYF

j_call: TRBJ2-7
clone_size: NA
d_call: TRBD1
v_call: TRBV29-1
cdr3_nt: TGCAGCGTTGAATGGGACAGGGAGGGAGAGCAGTACTTC
cdr3_aa: CSVEWDREGEQYF

j_call: TRBJ1-3
clone_size: few
d_call: NA
v_call: TRBV12-5
cdr3_nt: TGTGCTAGTGGTTTTTCGGGGGGCTTATCGAGCTCTGGAAACACCATATATTTT
cdr3_aa: CASGFSGGLSSSGNTIYF

j_call: TRBJ1-5
clone_size: NA
d_call: NA
v_call: TRBV27
cdr3_nt: TGTGCCAGCAGTTTATCGGCAGGGGCGTATCAGCCCCAGCATTTT
cdr3_aa: CASSLSAGAYQPQHF

j_call: TRBJ2-1
clone_size: NA
d_call: TRBD2
v_call: TRBV2
cdr3_nt: TGTGCCAGCAGGGAGATTGGACTAGCGGGAGGGCAAAGATTATCCTACAATGAGCAGTTCTTC
cdr3_aa: CASREIGLAGGQRLSYNEQFF

j_call: TRBJ2-5
clone_size: NA
d_call: NA
v_call: TRBV5-4
cdr3_nt: TGTGCCAGCAGCTTTATTTCGGGTGTTGGGGAGACCCAGTACTTC
cdr3_aa: CASSFISGVGETQYF

j_call: TRBJ2-3
clone_size: NA
d_call: NA
v_call: TRBV6-6
cdr3_nt: TGTGCCAGCAGTCTGGGGGCATTTGGGACAGATACGCAGTATTTT
cdr3_aa: CASSLGAFGTDTQYF

j_call: TRBJ2-3
clone_size: NA
d_call: NA
v_call: TRBV10-2
cdr3_nt: TGCGCCAGCAGTGAAGACAGGCGCACAGATACGCAGTATTTT
cdr3_aa: CASSEDRRTDTQYF

j_call: TRBJ1-2
clone_size: NA
d_call: TRBD1
v_call: TRBV7-9
cdr3_nt: TGTGCCAGCAGCCGCCGGGACAGTAACTATGGCTACACCTTC
cdr3_aa: CASSRRDSNYGYTF

j_call: TRBJ1-4
clone_size: NA
d_call: TRBD1
v_call: TRBV6-5
cdr3_nt: TGTGCCAGCGATTCCGGGACAGTTAATGAAAAACTGTTTTTT
cdr3_aa: CASDSGTVNEKLFF

j_call: TRBJ2-2
clone_size: NA
d_call: TRBD2
v_call: TRBV5-1
cdr3_nt: TGCGCCAGCAGACCACTAGCGTCGGTGACCGGGGAGCTGTTTTTT
cdr3_aa: CASRPLASVTGELFF

j_call: TRBJ2-5
clone_size: NA
d_call: NA
v_call: TRBV30
cdr3_nt: TGTGCCTGGAGTGTAGGGCGGGTGGCGGAGACCCAGTACTTC
cdr3_aa: CAWSVGRVAETQYF